A selection of T cell receptor beta chains follows, all from one sample in a study of T cells after posttransplantation cyclophosphamide. Produced via immunoSEQ multiplex PCR; TCRdb's table is partial and in-frame only. The specimen has about 36,000 clones, none found just once. Sequencing was carried out using PBMCs. Receptors originate from a girl under 18 in good health, CMV-negative, and a related stem cell transplant donor. CDR3s include the opening cysteine and the closing phenylalanine or tryptophan. A D gene is named only where the DNA matches it firmly. Clone size, where shown, is once, few, many, or a class for clones that have expanded.

CDR3	DNA	D	size	V	J
CASSFDRVFTEAFF	TGCGCCAGCAGCTTTGACAGGGTCTTCACTGAAGCTTTCTTT	TRBD1	few	TRBV5-1	TRBJ1-1
CASRRGGMNTEAFF	TGTGCCAGCAGAAGGGGCGGAATGAACACTGAAGCTTTCTTT	.	many	TRBV6-1	TRBJ1-1
CASSFRSSNPNEQFF	TGTGCCAGCAGCTTTCGGTCTTCAAATCCCAATGAGCAGTTCTTC	.	.	TRBV5-6	TRBJ2-1
CASQRQGKAYEQYF	TGTGCCTCGCAAAGACAGGGAAAGGCCTACGAGCAGTACTTC	TRBD1	.	TRBV30	TRBJ2-7
CASSQSSSGSSYEQYF	TGCGCCAGCAGCCAATCGAGTAGCGGGAGCTCCTACGAGCAGTACTTC	TRBD2	few	TRBV4-1	TRBJ2-7
CASSPGRGSPGEETQYF	TGTGCCAGCAGCCCCGGTCGTGGCAGCCCGGGGGAAGAGACCCAGTACTTC	.	few	TRBV7-9	TRBJ2-5
CASTLRDRDNQPQHF	TGTGCCAGTACGCTCCGGGACAGGGACAATCAGCCCCAGCATTTT	TRBD1	many	TRBV19	TRBJ1-5
CASSPKTGQGQPQHF	TGTGCCAGCAGCCCCAAGACAGGGCAGGGTCAGCCCCAGCATTTT	TRBD1	few	TRBV7-8	TRBJ1-5
CASSAGRGSSYEQYF	TGTGCCAGCAGTGCTGGGCGGGGGAGCTCCTACGAGCAGTACTTC	TRBD2	few	TRBV2	TRBJ2-7
CASSLAGSYTDTQYF	TGTGCCAGCAGTTTAGCAGGGTCCTACACAGATACGCAGTATTTT	.	many	TRBV27	TRBJ2-3
CASSEAPGAYNEQFF	TGTGCCAGCAGTGAAGCGCCAGGGGCGTACAATGAGCAGTTCTTC	.	many	TRBV6-1	TRBJ2-1
CASSSPVSPLHF	TGTGCCAGCAGCTCCCCGGTATCACCCCTCCACTTT	.	.	TRBV13	TRBJ1-6
CASSPAIRGGSYNEQFF	TGTGCCAGCTCACCGGCGATTCGGGGGGGATCCTACAATGAGCAGTTCTTC	TRBD2	few	TRBV18	TRBJ2-1
CASSLRNTDTQYF	TGTGCCAGCAGCCTGCGCAACACAGATACGCAGTATTTT	.	.	TRBV7-9	TRBJ2-3
CASNPDRDRESRTF	TGCGCCAGCAATCCTGACCGGGACAGGGAATCTCGGACCTTC	TRBD1	few	TRBV5-1	TRBJ1-2
CAWSVNPGEYGYTF	TGTGCCTGGAGTGTAAATCCAGGGGAGTATGGCTACACCTTC	.	few	TRBV30	TRBJ1-2
CASKLAGLDTQYF	TGTGCTAGTAAGTTAGCGGGGCTAGATACGCAGTATTTT	TRBD2	few	TRBV12-5	TRBJ2-3
CASSVATSVGDLGLAGQEQYF	TGTGCCAGCAGCGTAGCTACGTCGGTAGGGGACCTGGGACTAGCGGGTCAAGAGCAGTACTTC	TRBD2	few	TRBV9	TRBJ2-7
CSARRGNEQYF	TGCAGTGCTAGAAGGGGTAACGAGCAGTACTTC	.	many	TRBV20-1	TRBJ2-7
CASSLVRGGMKNIQYF	TGTGCCAGCAGTTTAGTGCGGGGGGGCATGAAAAACATTCAGTACTTC	TRBD2	few	TRBV28	TRBJ2-4
CASSLWGAGTGELFF	TGTGCCAGCAGCCTTTGGGGAGCCGGCACCGGGGAGCTGTTTTTT	.	many	TRBV5-4	TRBJ2-2
CASSVAGRNTEAFF	TGTGCCAGCAGTGTCGCGGGGCGGAACACTGAAGCTTTCTTT	.	many	TRBV6-1	TRBJ1-1
CASSLPTGYEQYF	TGTGCCAGCAGCTTGCCCACAGGGTACGAGCAGTACTTC	.	.	TRBV5-5	TRBJ2-7
CASSLTGETGELFF	TGTGCCAGCAGCTTAACCGGGGAAACCGGGGAGCTGTTTTTT	.	many	TRBV7-3	TRBJ2-2
CASSIETRGSEAFF	TGTGCCAGTAGTATAGAGACCAGGGGCTCTGAAGCTTTCTTT	.	many	TRBV19	TRBJ1-1
CASSLGETYEQYF	TGTGCCAGCAGTTTAGGGGAGACCTACGAGCAGTACTTC	.	many	TRBV27	TRBJ2-7
CASSGMGGSYNEQFF	TGTGCCAGCAGTGGTATGGGGGGCTCCTACAATGAGCAGTTCTTC	.	few	TRBV6-1	TRBJ2-1
CASSVAVAGGPYEQFF	TGTGCCAGCAGCGTAGCGGTCGCGGGGGGGCCTTATGAGCAGTTCTTC	TRBD2	many	TRBV9	TRBJ2-1
CASSLWGLREWGTDTQYF	TGCGCCAGCAGCTTGTGGGGTTTGCGGGAGTGGGGCACAGATACGCAGTATTTT	TRBD2	many	TRBV5-1	TRBJ2-3
CASSANRDSTYGYTF	TGCGCCAGCAGCGCTAACCGGGACAGCACTTATGGCTACACCTTC	TRBD1	many	TRBV5-1	TRBJ1-2
CSVVQGWSAFF	TGCAGCGTTGTACAGGGGTGGTCGGCTTTCTTT	TRBD1	few	TRBV29-1	TRBJ1-1
CASRRPTSIPGELFF	TGTGCCAGCAGGAGACCGACTAGCATCCCCGGGGAGCTGTTTTTT	TRBD2	.	TRBV6-5	TRBJ2-2
CASTRERGPLGTQYF	TGCGCCAGCACCAGAGAAAGGGGGCCTCTTGGGACCCAGTACTTC	TRBD1	many	TRBV4-1	TRBJ2-5
CASSETGGSNQPQHF	TGTGCCAGCAGCGAAACAGGGGGCAGCAATCAGCCCCAGCATTTT	TRBD1	many	TRBV11-2	TRBJ1-5
CASSPDRDYGYTF	TGTGCCAGCAGCCCCGACAGGGACTATGGCTACACCTTC	TRBD1	many	TRBV11-2	TRBJ1-2
CASSQHVKHRSSYEQYF	TGCGCCAGCAGCCAACACGTTAAGCACAGGAGCTCCTACGAGCAGTACTTC	.	.	TRBV4-1	TRBJ2-7
CASSSKGRGGGYNEQFF	TGTGCCAGCAGCTCCAAGGGGAGAGGGGGGGGTTACAATGAGCAGTTCTTC	.	many	TRBV13	TRBJ2-1
CASSRLAGTNEQFF	TGTGCCAGCAGCAGACTAGCGGGGACCAATGAGCAGTTCTTC	TRBD2	many	TRBV6-4	TRBJ2-1
CASSLRGPVDEQYF	TGCGCCAGCAGCTTGAGGGGTCCGGTCGACGAGCAGTACTTC	.	few	TRBV5-1	TRBJ2-7
CASATGGAADTQYF	TGTGCCAGCGCGACAGGGGGCGCCGCGGATACGCAGTATTTT	TRBD1	many	TRBV28	TRBJ2-3
CASSEYGDQETQYF	TGTGCCAGCAGTGAATACGGGGACCAAGAGACCCAGTACTTC	.	few	TRBV25-1	TRBJ2-5
CASSVQETQYF	TGTGCCAGCAGCGTACAAGAGACCCAGTACTTC	.	.	TRBV21-1	TRBJ2-5
CASSDTYGGTEAFF	TGTGCCAGCAGTGACACCTATGGCGGCACTGAAGCTTTCTTT	.	few	TRBV2	TRBJ1-1
CASSLNPLRNTGELFF	TGTGCCAGCAGCTTAAATCCACTAAGGAACACCGGGGAGCTGTTTTTT	.	few	TRBV7-3	TRBJ2-2
CATSRDLGQTSYEQYF	TGTGCCACCAGCAGAGATCTCGGACAAACCTCCTACGAGCAGTACTTC	.	many	TRBV15	TRBJ2-7
CASTGQPNSGNTIYF	TGTGCCAGCACCGGACAGCCGAACTCTGGAAACACCATATATTTT	.	many	TRBV2	TRBJ1-3
CALLGQGSATGELFF	TGTGCCTTGCTGGGACAGGGATCGGCCACCGGGGAGCTGTTTTTT	TRBD1	.	TRBV28	TRBJ2-2
CASSLAAGGNTIYF	TGCGCCAGCAGCTTGGCGGCAGGAGGAAACACCATATATTTT	.	many	TRBV5-1	TRBJ1-3
CASSDNGGFTEAFF	TGTGCCAGCAGCGATAACGGGGGGTTCACTGAAGCTTTCTTT	.	.	TRBV7-3	TRBJ1-1
CAISEARGAHNEQFF	TGTGCCATCAGTGAGGCGCGGGGGGCCCACAATGAGCAGTTCTTC	TRBD2	many	TRBV10-3	TRBJ2-1